This T cell receptor (beta chain) was documented in a study of cytomegalovirus exposure and HLA in healthy donors. The CDR3 loop spans 14 amino acids. Per the germline V gene, CDR1 is MDHEN and CDR2 is SYDVKM. Trimming left V 6 bases short and J 3 bases short, with 15 bases between. The PCR was carried out with 60 Vbeta primers and 13 Jbeta primers. Produced via immunoSEQ multiplex PCR; TCRdb's table is partial and in-frame only. The sample has about 100,000 clones, roughly three fifths seen once. General study results and limits: Both high specificity and high sensitivity reportedly marked the classifier's diagnosis of cytomegalovirus status.

Notes on this clone: Its target is not known.

The specimen was PBMCs. The TCR was taken from a human donor in good health. This chain connects TRBV28 to TRBJ2-7; maybe TRBD2 (6 bases). CDR3 amino acids: CASRSGDGYYEQYF. In DNA form, the CDR3 reads TGTGCCAGCAGGTCGGGAGACGGGTACTACGAGCAGTACTTC.